This T cell receptor (beta chain) was recorded in a study of shared clonotypes between healthy human individuals. The naive CD8 fraction comprised CD45RO-negative cells positively selected for CCR7 and excluded terminally differentiated effector memory CD45RA+ cells. Between the trimmed V and J ends, which lost 1 base and 1 base, there was a span of 10 bases. The CDR3 has 15 residues. The germline gives CDR1 LGHNA, CDR2 YSLEER. The repertoire was sequenced with immunoSEQ multiplex PCR; TCRdb's copy has only in-frame clones and lacks some. The sample consists of about 2,200,000 clones, 85% to 95% of them appearing once.

The chain is built from TRBV4-3 and TRBJ1-1; D is undetermined. The sequence derives from a man aged 18 to 35 in good health. Some clones in this sample may be carry-over from other donors' samples. Material: naive CD8+ T cells from PBMCs. CDR3 sequence: CASSQVTLPNTEAFF. The CDR3 nucleotides are TGCGCCAGCAGCCAAGTGACACTACCGAACACTGAAGCTTTCTTT.